Reported below is one TCR beta chain. These data belong to a study of TIL therapy for anti-PD-1-resistant metastatic lung cancer. Background on the study: Most patients had lung adenocarcinoma.

The time point here: pre-treatment sample, taken before nivolumab and TIL therapy. The immunoSEQ assay was v3. Survey-level samples got 2 million to 2.5 million read pairs; deep-level samples got roughly 4.5-6 million. The data were produced by immunoSEQ multiplex PCR, yet TCRdb's version contains in-frame clones alone and is incomplete. Among under 70,000 clones listed, about nine tenths were seen once. This CDR3 has 12 amino acids. V gave up 6 bases and J gave up 3 bases, with 8 bases separating them. CDR1 and CDR2 from the germline V gene are LNHDA and SQIVND (reference sequence). The material was blood, obtained at baseline. The TCR originated in a person aged 25-85 years with non-small cell lung cancer. The rearrangement joins TRBV19 to TRBJ1-1; D may be TRBD1 (6 bases). CDR3 DNA: TGTGCCAGTAGACAGGGTTACACTGAAGCTTTCTTT. Protein sequence: CASRQGYTEAFF.